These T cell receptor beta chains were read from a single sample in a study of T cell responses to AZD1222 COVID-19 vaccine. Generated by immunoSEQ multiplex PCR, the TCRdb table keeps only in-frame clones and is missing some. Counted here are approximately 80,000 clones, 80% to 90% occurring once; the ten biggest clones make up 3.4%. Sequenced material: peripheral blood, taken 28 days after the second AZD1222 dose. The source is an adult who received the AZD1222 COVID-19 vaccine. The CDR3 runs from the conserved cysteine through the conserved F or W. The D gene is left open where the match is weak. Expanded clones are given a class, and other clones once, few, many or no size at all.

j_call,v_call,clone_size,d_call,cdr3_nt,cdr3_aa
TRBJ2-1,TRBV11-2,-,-,TGTGCCAGCAGCCCCGGGGTTAGAGGGGGGTACAATGAGCAGTTCTTC,CASSPGVRGGYNEQFF
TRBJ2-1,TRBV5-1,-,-,TGCGCCAGCAGCTTGGGTCAGGGGCCCCAATATGAGCAGTTCTTC,CASSLGQGPQYEQFF
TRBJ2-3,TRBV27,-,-,TGTGCCAGCAGTCTGGCCTTGGCAGATACGCAGTATTTT,CASSLALADTQYF
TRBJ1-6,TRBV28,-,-,TGTGCCAGCAGTCCTCCCGGGGGGGGCCATGATTCACCCCTCCACTTT,CASSPPGGGHDSPLHF
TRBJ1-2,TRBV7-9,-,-,TGTGCCAGCAGCTTAGCCCAGGGGATGGGCTATGGCTACACCTTC,CASSLAQGMGYGYTF
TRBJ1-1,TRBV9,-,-,TGTGCCAGCAGCGTAGGTGGAGGGACCCCTGAAGCTTTCTTT,CASSVGGGTPEAFF
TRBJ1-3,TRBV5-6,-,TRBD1,TGTGCCAGCAGCTACCGGACAGGAATCTCTGGAAACACCATATATTTT,CASSYRTGISGNTIYF
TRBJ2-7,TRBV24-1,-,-,TGTGCCACCGCCGACAGGTATCGTCTCGAGCAGTACTTC,CATADRYRLEQYF
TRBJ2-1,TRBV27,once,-,TGTGCCAGCAGTTTAATGGCAGGGAATATGAATGAGCAGTTCTTC,CASSLMAGNMNEQFF
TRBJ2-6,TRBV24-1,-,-,TGTGCCACCAGTAGTTTAGGGTCCGGGGCCAACGTCCTGACTTTC,CATSSLGSGANVLTF
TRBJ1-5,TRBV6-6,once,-,TGTGCCAGCCTGGACGGGAATCAGCCCCAGCATTTT,CASLDGNQPQHF
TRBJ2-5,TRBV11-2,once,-,TGTGCCAGCAGTATCCGGGACGGACAAGAGACCCAGTACTTC,CASSIRDGQETQYF
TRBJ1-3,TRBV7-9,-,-,TGTGCCAGCAGCCCAATCGGAGGGTACACCATATATTTT,CASSPIGGYTIYF
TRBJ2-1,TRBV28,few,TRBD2,TGTGCCAGCAGCACAACTAGCGGGGGGTTGAATGAGCAGTTCTTC,CASSTTSGGLNEQFF
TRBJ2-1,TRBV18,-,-,TGTGCCAGCTCAGGGTCTAGCTCCTACAATGAGCAGTTCTTC,CASSGSSSYNEQFF
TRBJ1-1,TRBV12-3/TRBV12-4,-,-,TGTGCCAGCAGTTCCCGACGGGGGTCTGAAGCTTTCTTT,CASSSRRGSEAFF
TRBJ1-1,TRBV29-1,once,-,TGCAGCGTTGAAGTCGGCACTGAAGCTTTCTTT,CSVEVGTEAFF